The rows below give T cell receptor beta chains drawn from one sample of a study of T-cell memory formation after mild COVID-19. MiXCR was run by TCRdb on the 5' RACE reads, yielding one entry per CDR3 protein. Of more than 80,000 distinct CDR3 sequences in the sample, about 15% were seen once. The sample was PBMCs or a T cell subset sorted from them (not recorded which). Source of these receptors: an adult woman who had mild COVID-19 (a few samples of this study predate the infection). Cell type and time point are not known. Both conserved end residues are part of each CDR3. The order of the fields is D gene, V gene, clone size, J gene, CDR3 protein, CDR3 DNA. The D gene is left open where the match is weak. Size tells how often a clone was seen (once, few, many) or the class of an expanded clone, and some rows leave it out.

TRBD1	TRBV7-2	few	TRBJ2-1	CASSNPRDRRGNEQFF	TGTGCCAGCAGCAACCCCCGGGACAGGAGGGGCAATGAGCAGTTCTTC
TRBD2	TRBV4-2	NA	TRBJ2-3	CASSQDARTGGDTQYF	TGTGCCAGCAGCCAGGACGCCCGGACGGGGGGGGATACGCAGTATTTT
NA	TRBV5-1	few	TRBJ1-5	CASSLAGETQPQHF	TGCGCCAGCAGCTTGGCCGGGGAAACTCAGCCCCAGCATTTT
TRBD1	TRBV27	few	TRBJ2-7	CASRQGGTYEQYF	TGTGCCAGCCGACAGGGGGGAACGTACGAGCAGTACTTC
NA	TRBV29-1	few	TRBJ2-7	CSVEVAGSYEQYF	TGCAGCGTTGAGGTGGCGGGCTCCTACGAGCAGTACTTC
NA	TRBV5-6	few	TRBJ2-7	CASSLSADTKTYEQYF	TGTGCCAGCAGCTTGTCTGCAGATACCAAGACCTACGAGCAGTACTTC
TRBD2	TRBV2	NA	TRBJ2-7	CASSEPRLAGSYEQYF	TGTGCCAGCAGTGAGCCGCGGCTAGCGGGCTCCTACGAGCAGTACTTC
TRBD2	TRBV12-3/TRBV12-4	few	TRBJ2-2	CASSLYGGGNTGELFF	TGTGCCAGCAGTTTATACGGCGGGGGGAACACCGGGGAGCTGTTTTTT
NA	TRBV19	NA	TRBJ2-5	CASSQYQETQYF	TGTGCCAGTAGTCAGTACCAAGAGACCCAGTACTTC
NA	TRBV9	NA	TRBJ1-2	CASSVEGPNHYGYTF	TGTGCCAGCAGCGTAGAGGGGCCAAACCACTATGGCTACACCTTC
NA	TRBV20-1	NA	TRBJ2-7	CSAKGYEQYF	TGCAGTGCTAAGGGATACGAGCAGTACTTC
NA	TRBV7-9	few	TRBJ2-4	CASSLERVDIQYF	TGTGCCAGCAGCTTAGAACGGGTTGACATTCAGTACTTC
TRBD2	TRBV3-1	once	TRBJ2-1	CASSLIAGGPWNEQFF	TGTGCCAGCAGCCTCATAGCGGGGGGGCCGTGGAATGAGCAGTTCTTC
NA	TRBV7-9	few	TRBJ1-5	CASSLGISNQPQHF	TGTGCCAGCAGCTTAGGTATCAGTAATCAGCCCCAGCATTTT
NA	TRBV12-3/TRBV12-4	NA	TRBJ1-2	CASSPPRNYGYTF	TGTGCCAGCAGTCCGCCACGGAACTATGGCTACACCTTC
NA	TRBV12-3/TRBV12-4	many	TRBJ2-1	CASSLKQGSHEQFF	TGTGCCAGCAGTTTAAAACAGGGTAGCCATGAGCAGTTCTTC
NA	TRBV12-5	NA	TRBJ1-5	CASGLGGSNQPQHF	TGTGCTAGTGGTTTAGGAGGTAGCAATCAGCCCCAGCATTTT
NA	TRBV7-9	few	TRBJ2-1	CAENEQFF	TGTGCCGAAAACGAGCAGTTCTTC
NA	TRBV9	few	TRBJ2-5	CASSDGQPWETQYF	TGTGCCAGCAGCGACGGACAGCCATGGGAGACCCAGTACTTC
NA	TRBV7-8	NA	TRBJ2-1	CASSIPLSGNEQFF	TGTGCCAGCAGCATCCCCTTGTCGGGGAATGAGCAGTTCTTC
NA	TRBV4-1	few	TRBJ2-2	CASSPDRRSGELFF	TGCGCCAGCAGCCCCGACAGGAGGTCTGGGGAGCTGTTTTTT
NA	TRBV5-6	few	TRBJ2-3	CASSLVPGAGDTQYF	TGTGCCAGCAGCTTGGTGCCGGGGGCTGGAGATACGCAGTATTTT
NA	TRBV7-6	NA	TRBJ2-6	CASSSQFSGANVLTF	TGTGCCAGCAGCTCACAGTTCTCTGGGGCCAACGTCCTGACTTTC
NA	TRBV5-4	few	TRBJ2-3	CASSLLGGTQYF	TGTGCCAGCAGCTTGTTAGGCGGTACGCAGTATTTT
TRBD2	TRBV5-1	NA	TRBJ2-7	CASSPSGLAGAYEQYF	TGCGCCAGCAGCCCCTCGGGGCTAGCGGGGGCCTACGAGCAGTACTTC
TRBD1	TRBV5-1	few	TRBJ1-2	CASSSTETGTGSYGYTF	TGCGCCAGCAGCAGCACGGAAACCGGGACAGGATCCTATGGCTACACCTTC
TRBD1	TRBV9	few	TRBJ1-2	CASSVVGQGDYGYTF	TGTGCCAGCAGCGTAGTGGGACAGGGGGACTATGGCTACACCTTC
NA	TRBV7-9	NA	TRBJ2-7	CASSLAPGIGEQYF	TGTGCCAGCAGCTTAGCACCAGGGATCGGCGAGCAGTACTTC
TRBD2	TRBV24-1	many	TRBJ2-2	CATSDFSLRRLAGAKRDTGELFF	TGTGCCACCAGTGATTTCTCCCTTAGACGACTAGCGGGGGCCAAGAGGGACACCGGGGAGCTGTTTTTT
TRBD1	TRBV4-3	NA	TRBJ1-1	CASSQGQGVDTEAFF	TGCGCCAGCAGCCAAGGACAGGGGGTGGATACTGAAGCTTTCTTT
TRBD2	TRBV30	NA	TRBJ2-1	CAWRKLGLATYNEQFF	TGTGCCTGGAGAAAGCTGGGACTAGCGACATACAATGAGCAGTTCTTC
NA	TRBV9	few	TRBJ2-3	CASSSEGRPFTDTQYF	TGTGCCAGCAGCTCGGAGGGCAGACCGTTCACAGATACGCAGTATTTT
TRBD2	TRBV12-3/TRBV12-4	NA	TRBJ2-1	CASSGLAGGPHEQFF	TGTGCCAGCAGTGGACTAGCGGGGGGGCCTCATGAGCAGTTCTTC
NA	TRBV7-9	few	TRBJ2-2	CASSPDGTANTGELFF	TGTGCCAGCAGCCCAGACGGGACTGCGAACACCGGGGAGCTGTTTTTT
NA	TRBV21-1	few	TRBJ2-7	CASSKVTSGESYEQYF	TGTGCCAGCAGCAAAGTAACTAGCGGCGAGTCCTACGAGCAGTACTTC
TRBD2	TRBV15	NA	TRBJ2-5	CATSSSSGRGETQYF	TGTGCCACCAGTTCCTCTAGCGGGAGAGGGGAGACCCAGTACTTC
NA	TRBV4-1	many	TRBJ1-1	CASSQVSGGTEAFF	TGCGCCAGCAGCCAAGTGTCCGGGGGGACTGAAGCTTTCTTT
TRBD2	TRBV5-5	few	TRBJ2-1	CASSWWTSGPSSYNEQFF	TGTGCCAGCAGCTGGTGGACTAGCGGGCCGAGCTCCTACAATGAGCAGTTCTTC
NA	TRBV12-3/TRBV12-4	NA	TRBJ2-7	CASTSGQSHEQYF	TGTGCCAGCACCTCCGGACAGTCCCACGAGCAGTACTTC
TRBD2	TRBV7-6	few	TRBJ2-5	CASSTARGGAEETQYF	TGTGCCAGCAGTACAGCTCGCGGGGGGGCAGAGGAGACCCAGTACTTC
NA	TRBV12-5	many	TRBJ2-7	CASGLDNRDKQYF	TGTGCTAGTGGTTTGGATAACAGGGACAAGCAGTACTTC
NA	TRBV4-3	few	TRBJ1-2	CASSQDLTGADGYTF	TGCGCCAGCAGCCAAGATTTGACAGGCGCGGATGGCTACACCTTC
NA	TRBV12-3/TRBV12-4	few	TRBJ1-6	CASSLSGRSSYNSPLHF	TGTGCCAGCAGTTTATCAGGGCGGAGCTCCTATAATTCACCCCTCCACTTT
NA	TRBV12-3/TRBV12-4	few	TRBJ2-5	CASSLGYYKETQYF	TGTGCCAGCAGTTTAGGATATTACAAAGAGACCCAGTACTTC
NA	TRBV9	few	TRBJ1-2	CASSVEGGDYGYTF	TGTGCCAGCAGCGTAGAGGGGGGCGACTATGGCTACACCTTC
NA	TRBV20-1	few	TRBJ2-3	CSARALGGGTDTQYF	TGCAGTGCTAGAGCTTTAGGGGGGGGCACAGATACGCAGTATTTT
NA	TRBV5-1	many	TRBJ2-1	CASSLTGYTSYNEQFF	TGCGCCAGCAGCTTGACAGGATATACTTCCTACAATGAGCAGTTCTTC
NA	TRBV12-3/TRBV12-4	NA	TRBJ1-1	CASRPLTGDTEAFF	TGTGCCAGCAGACCTTTGACGGGCGACACTGAAGCTTTCTTT
NA	TRBV4-1	few	TRBJ1-5	CASSQEAEVNQPQHF	TGCGCCAGCAGCCAAGAGGCAGAAGTCAATCAGCCCCAGCATTTT
TRBD2	TRBV9	few	TRBJ2-1	CASSDRDYYNEQFF	TGTGCCAGCAGCGATCGGGACTACTACAATGAGCAGTTCTTC
TRBD1	TRBV29-1	few	TRBJ2-7	CSVELGDRSSYEQYF	TGCAGCGTTGAACTAGGGGACAGGAGCTCCTACGAGCAGTACTTC
NA	TRBV6-2/TRBV6-3	NA	TRBJ2-2	CASGWPTGELFF	TGTGCCAGTGGGTGGCCCACCGGGGAGCTGTTTTTT
TRBD1	TRBV4-1	many	TRBJ2-2	CASRLGGRGTGELFF	TGCGCCAGCAGGCTAGGGGGCCGAGGCACCGGGGAGCTGTTTTTT
TRBD2	TRBV3-1	few	TRBJ2-7	CASSEGLAVSYEQYF	TGTGCCAGCAGCGAGGGACTAGCGGTTTCCTACGAGCAGTACTTC
NA	TRBV23-1	few	TRBJ1-6	CASSHLDRTNSPLHF	TGCGCCAGCAGTCATCTAGACAGGACGAATTCACCCCTCCACTTT